This TCR beta chain appears in the sequencing data of a study of cytomegalovirus exposure and HLA in healthy donors. This clone appeared a single time. Antigen unknown. In the same sample, other DNA sequences code for this CDR3. This PCR relied on a set of 60 Vbeta primers and 13 Jbeta primers. Here immunoSEQ multiplex PCR was the method, and the copy in TCRdb shows in-frame clones only, minus some. The table includes 130,000 to 150,000 clones, 76% detected once. The CDR3 runs to 15 residues. Between the trimmed V and J ends, which lost 3 bases and 4 bases, there was a span of 13 bases. Germline CDR1 is KGHSH and CDR2 is LQKENI. Broader study findings: TCR association rates varied by HLA locus in a later analysis, with DRB1 highest and HLA-C lowest. In a later analysis, a genetic analysis reported fewer productive-TCR N-insertions in an Asian-associated ancestry cluster than the cohort average. Many donors carried some public TCRs, although rarity characterized most TCR sequences. The authors listed approximately 160 TCR beta chains as cytomegalovirus-associated.

This chain connects TRBV18 to TRBJ1-5; D is perhaps TRBD1 (6 bases). The receptor comes from a woman aged 35 to 49 in good health and CMV-seronegative. Sequenced sample: PBMCs. CDR3 in amino acids: CASSPPGHPNQPQHF. In nucleotides, the CDR3 is TGTGCCAGCTCACCGCCGGGACACCCGAATCAGCCCCAGCATTTT.